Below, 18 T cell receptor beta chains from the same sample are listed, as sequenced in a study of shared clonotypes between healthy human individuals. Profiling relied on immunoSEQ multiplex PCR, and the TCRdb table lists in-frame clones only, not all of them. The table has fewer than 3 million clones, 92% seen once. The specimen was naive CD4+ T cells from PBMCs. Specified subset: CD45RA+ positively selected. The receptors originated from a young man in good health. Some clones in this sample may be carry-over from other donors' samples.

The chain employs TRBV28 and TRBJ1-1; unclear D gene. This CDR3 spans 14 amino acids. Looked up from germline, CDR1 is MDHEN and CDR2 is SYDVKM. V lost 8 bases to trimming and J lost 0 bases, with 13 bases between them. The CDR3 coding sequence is TGTGCCAGCGCTATTGCTCCTCTGAACACTGAAGCTTTCTTT. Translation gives CASAIAPLNTEAFF.

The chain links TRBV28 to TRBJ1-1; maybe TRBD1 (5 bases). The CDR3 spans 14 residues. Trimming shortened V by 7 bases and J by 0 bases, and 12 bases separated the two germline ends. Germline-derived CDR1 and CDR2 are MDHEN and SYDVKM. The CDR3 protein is CASNAGAMNTEAFF. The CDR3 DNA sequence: TGTGCCAGCAATGCCGGGGCTATGAACACTGAAGCTTTCTTT.

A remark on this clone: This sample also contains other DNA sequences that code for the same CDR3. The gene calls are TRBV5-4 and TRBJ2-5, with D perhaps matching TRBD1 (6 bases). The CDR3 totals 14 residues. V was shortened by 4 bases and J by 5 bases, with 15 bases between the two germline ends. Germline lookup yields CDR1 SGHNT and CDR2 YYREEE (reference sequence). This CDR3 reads CASSPRGTRETQYF. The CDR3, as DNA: TGTGCCAGCAGCCCAAGGGGGACAAGGGAGACCCAGTACTTC.

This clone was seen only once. For the CDR3, the DNA is TGTGCCAGCAGCTTAGCGGGCAGGGGCCAATACTATGGCTACACCTTC. As protein: CASSLAGRGQYYGYTF. The rearrangement uses TRBV7-8 and TRBJ1-2, with a possible D match to TRBD1 (6 bases). V lost 0 bases, J lost 3 bases, and 14 bases lay in between. The germline gives CDR1 SGHVS, CDR2 FQNEAQ. The CDR3 consists of 16 residues.

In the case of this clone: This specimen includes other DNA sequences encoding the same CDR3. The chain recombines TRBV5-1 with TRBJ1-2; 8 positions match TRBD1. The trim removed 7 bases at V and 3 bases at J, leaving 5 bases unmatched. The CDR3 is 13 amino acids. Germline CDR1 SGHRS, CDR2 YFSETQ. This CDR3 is CASSSQGDYGYTF. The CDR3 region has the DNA TGCGCCAGCTCGTCACAGGGGGACTATGGCTACACCTTC.

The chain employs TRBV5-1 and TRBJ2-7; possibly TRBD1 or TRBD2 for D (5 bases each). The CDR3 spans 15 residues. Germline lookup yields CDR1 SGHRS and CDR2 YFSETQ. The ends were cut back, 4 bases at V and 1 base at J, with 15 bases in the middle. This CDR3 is CASSPEGTLSYEQYF. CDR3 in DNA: TGCGCCAGCAGCCCGGAAGGGACCTTGTCCTACGAGCAGTACTTC.

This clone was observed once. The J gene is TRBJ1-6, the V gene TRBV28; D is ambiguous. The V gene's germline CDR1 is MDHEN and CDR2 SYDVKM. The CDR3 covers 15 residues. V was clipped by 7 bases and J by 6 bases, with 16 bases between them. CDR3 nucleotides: TGTGCCAGCACTGCCCAAGGTCTGCCTAATTCACCCCTCCACTTT. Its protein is CASTAQGLPNSPLHF.

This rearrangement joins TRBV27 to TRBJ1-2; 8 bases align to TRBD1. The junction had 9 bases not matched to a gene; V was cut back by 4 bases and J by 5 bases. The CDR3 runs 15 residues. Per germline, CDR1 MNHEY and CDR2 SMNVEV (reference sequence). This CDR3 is CASSWMGTGGYGYTF. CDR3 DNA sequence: TGTGCCAGCAGTTGGATGGGGACAGGCGGATATGGCTACACCTTC.

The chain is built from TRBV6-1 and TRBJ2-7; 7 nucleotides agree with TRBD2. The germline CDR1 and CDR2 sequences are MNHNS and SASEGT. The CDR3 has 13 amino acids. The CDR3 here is CAAGLGGTDEQYF. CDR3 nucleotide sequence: TGTGCGGCCGGGCTCGGGGGGACCGACGAGCAGTACTTC.

The CDR3 DNA reads as TGTGCCAGCAGCTCAAACCTAGCGGGAGGTAATGAGCAGTTCTTC. It specifies CASSSNLAGGNEQFF. V gene TRBV5-4 combines with J gene TRBJ2-1; 11 positions match TRBD2. Germline-derived CDR1 and CDR2 are SGHNT and YYREEE (reference sequence). CDR3 length: 15 amino acids. After removal of 3 bases from V and 7 bases from J, the junction contained 6 bases not matched to a gene. The full variable domain, completed using reference TRBV5-4 and TRBJ2-1, is ETGVTQSPTHLIKTRGQQVTLRCSSQSGHNTVSWYQQALGQGPQFIFQYYREEENGRGNFPPRFSGLQFPNYSSELNVNALELDDSALYLCASSSNLAGGNEQFFGPGTRLTVL.

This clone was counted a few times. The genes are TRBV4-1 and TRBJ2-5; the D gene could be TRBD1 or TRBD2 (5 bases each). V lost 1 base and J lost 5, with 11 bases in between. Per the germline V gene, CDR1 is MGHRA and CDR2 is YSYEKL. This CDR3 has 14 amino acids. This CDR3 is CASSQVWDGETQYF. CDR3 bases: TGCGCCAGCAGCCAAGTTTGGGACGGGGAGACCCAGTACTTC.

The CDR3 DNA reads as TGTGCCAGCAGCGCAAATTCAGGGGGCGCAGAGACCCAGTACTTC. Encoded protein: CASSANSGGAETQYF. The chain couples TRBV9 to TRBJ2-5; TRBD1 agrees at 8 bases. The CDR3 loop spans 15 amino acids. The ends lost 3 bases at V and 4 bases at J; junction bases unmatched: 8. Germline V gives CDR1 SGDLS, CDR2 YYNGEE.

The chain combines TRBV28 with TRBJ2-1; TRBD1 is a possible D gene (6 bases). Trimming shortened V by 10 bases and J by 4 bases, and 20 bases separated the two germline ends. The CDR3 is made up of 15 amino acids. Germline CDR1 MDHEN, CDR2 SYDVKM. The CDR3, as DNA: TGTGCCACCCGGGTACGGACCCAGGGGTACAATGAGCAGTTCTTC. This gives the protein CATRVRTQGYNEQFF.

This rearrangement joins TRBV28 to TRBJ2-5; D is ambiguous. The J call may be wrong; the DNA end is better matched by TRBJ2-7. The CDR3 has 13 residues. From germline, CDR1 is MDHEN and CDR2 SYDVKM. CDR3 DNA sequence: TGTGCCAGCAGTTTACCTGGAACCTACGAGCAGTACTTC. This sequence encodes CASSLPGTYEQYF.

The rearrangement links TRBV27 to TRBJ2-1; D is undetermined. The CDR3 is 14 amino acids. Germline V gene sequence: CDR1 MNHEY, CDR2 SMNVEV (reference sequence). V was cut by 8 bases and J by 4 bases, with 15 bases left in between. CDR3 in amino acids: CASSYPGLYNEQFF. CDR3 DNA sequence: TGTGCCAGCTCATACCCCGGTTTATACAATGAGCAGTTCTTC.

CDR3 amino acids: CASSPQTGGPLGAFF. CDR3 bases: TGTGCCAGCTCACCACAGACAGGGGGCCCACTGGGGGCTTTCTTT. This chain joins TRBV18 and TRBJ1-1; 10 bases are a match to TRBD1. The CDR3 loop spans 15 amino acids. After removal of 1 base from V and 11 bases from J, the junction contained 10 bases not matched to a gene. The V gene's germline CDR1 is KGHSH and CDR2 LQKENI.

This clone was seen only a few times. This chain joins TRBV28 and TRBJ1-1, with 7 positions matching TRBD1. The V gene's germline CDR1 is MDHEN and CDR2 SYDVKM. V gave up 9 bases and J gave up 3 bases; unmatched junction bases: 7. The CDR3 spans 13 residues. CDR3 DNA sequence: TGTGCCAGTACACAGGGGACCTACACTGAAGCTTTCTTT. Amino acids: CASTQGTYTEAFF.

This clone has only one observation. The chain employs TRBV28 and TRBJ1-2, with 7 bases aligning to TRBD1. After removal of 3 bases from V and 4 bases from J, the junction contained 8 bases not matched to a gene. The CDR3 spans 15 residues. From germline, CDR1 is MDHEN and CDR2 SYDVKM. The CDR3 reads CASSFRLGGGYGYTF. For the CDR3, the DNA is TGTGCCAGCAGTTTCAGGTTAGGGGGCGGCTATGGCTACACCTTC.